This T cell receptor beta chain was found in a study of molecular identifiers for immune sequencing clone quantification (dated by TCRdb to 2017 to 2018). For context, the study as a whole: For a replicate experiment, RNA from approximately 20,000 or 100,000 naive CD8 T cells was divided into five aliquots, of which four were sequenced. The study was a methods study using CD8 T cells to benchmark molecular-identifier clustering-based TCR repertoire sequencing (MIDCIRS) and TCR RNA copy counting.

Trimming removed 2 bases from V and 14 bases from J, leaving 14 bases between the germline ends. The CDR3 spans 12 residues, from the cysteine through the phenylalanine. The sequence is cut down to CDR3 DNA, 36 bases in frame from base 1. CDR1 MGHRA and CDR2 YSYEKL are derived from the germline V gene. The paper as a whole reports these results and caveats: Spiked-in Jurkat TCR RNA equivalent to a single cell was reported to be detectable even among over 800,000 naive CD8 T cells. The naive libraries included spiked-in Jurkat TCR RNA (over nine copies' worth), and this RNA is not part of the donor repertoire. Without barcode sub-clustering, chimeric consensus sequences inflated TCR diversity; chimeras reached as high as 47%. Clones above 20 RNA copies held over 99% of molecules in CMV-specific effector cells but under 1% in naive cells. Highly expanded clone sizes could be underestimated because identical TCR molecules may share a barcode. About 3.1 recovered TCR RNA copies per cell were obtained by modeling, versus 9 to 10 by digital PCR, implying a capture efficiency of about 30%.

The protocol used for the library was PCR. For sequencing, an Illumina HiSeq 4000 was employed. Bulk TCR libraries were made following a previously described method, with the TCR primers given in Table S5. Total RNA was purified with the Qiagen AllPrep DNA/RNA kit. Before analysis, reads from multiple sequencing runs of one library were combined. The authors processed their data as follows. Reads were retained only if an exact TCR constant sequence was present, and the retained reads were trimmed to 150 nt and grouped according to their 12-nt molecular barcodes. Within each barcode group, reads were sub-clustered at a 15% Levenshtein threshold, and quality-weighted consensus sequences were built per RNA molecule. Non-functional sequences were excluded, and lower-count sequences lying one edit away from another sequence were also excluded. Based on fitting two negative binomial distributions, any barcode sub-cluster with under 20% of the maximum read count was discarded. TCRdb reprocessing: public reads trimmed at Q25 with fastp, clones called with MiXCR, in-frame beta chains kept. Each entry merges the rows of one CDR3 protein and shows their most common DNA and genes. The V and J calls come from TCRdb's annotation, not from the publication. The sample profile shows 600,000 to 650,000 distinct CDR3 sequences; 20% of them were found once. The ten largest clones capture around 0.86% of the sample.

Libraries of naive CD8 T cells were built from anywhere between roughly 19,000 and 1,000,000 sorted cells, with 10%, 30% or 50% of the purified RNA used. Naive CD8 T cells were FACS-sorted as CD8+CD4-CCR7+CD45RA+ on a BD FACSAria II into RLT Plus buffer. Approximately 9 TCR copies' worth of Jurkat RNA were spiked into about 20,000-1,000,000 naive CD8 T cell samples to test detection sensitivity. CD8 T cells were enriched using RosetteSep CD8+ T Cell Enrichment Cocktail and Ficoll-Paque, and the enriched cells then underwent ACK red cell lysis. This clonotype showed up many times. Its antigen is currently not known. Base qualities are missing; no much larger clone stands one base away.

Sequencing was carried out using naive CD8+ T cells from blood, with Jurkat cell RNA spiked in. In light of the paper, this sample's cell subset or site label describes: FACS-sorted CD8+CD4-CCR7+CD45RA+ naive T cells. This receptor was obtained from a human donor in good health. Some libraries in this study had Jurkat cell RNA spiked in. The chain is encoded by TRBV4-1 joined to TRBJ2-3; no confident D gene assignment can be made. The DNA sequence is TGCGCCAGCAGCCAACTAGGGCTCGAGAGGTATTTT. This sequence encodes CASSQLGLERYF.